This TCR beta chain was recovered during a study of control samples from healthy donors and cancer patients. The protocol was immunoSEQ multiplex PCR, while the TCRdb copy is restricted to in-frame clones and leaves out a portion. Counted here are about 99,000 clones, around 88% occurring once; the ten biggest clones make up 19%. The receptor was derived from a man aged 60-69 years with lung cancer. The sequencing input was PBMCs.

The CDR3 bases are TGCGCCAGCAGTGAGCAGGCAGGGCCTCAAGAGACCCAGTACTTC. Its protein is CASSEQAGPQETQYF. The gene calls are TRBV10-1 and TRBJ2-5; possibly TRBD1 for D (5 bases). CDR3 length equals 15 residues. The germline V and J ends were trimmed by 2 bases and 2 bases, with 12 bases remaining between them. Germline values: CDR1 WNHNN, CDR2 SYGVQD (reference sequence).